The 6 T cell receptor beta chains reported below all come from one sample, sequenced in a study of T-cell reconstitution after alpha-beta-depleted transplantation in children. TCRbeta library construction was performed incorporating unique molecular identifiers. TCRdb reanalysed the PCR reads using MiXCR and keeps one entry per CDR3 protein. The sample shows hundreds of thousands of distinct CDR3 sequences, 16% of them seen only once. This specimen consisted of PBMCs from the stem cell graft donor, obtained from the stem cell graft. Receptors were obtained from a human donor who donated a stem cell graft to a child with acute myeloid leukemia.

This clonotype was counted at least ten times. The chain joins TRBV6-1 to TRBJ2-1; 7 positions match TRBD1. V dropped 7 bases and J dropped 2; count of bases not matched to a gene: 11. Germline CDR1 is MNHNS and CDR2 is SASEGT. The CDR3 has 16 amino acids. CDR3 in amino acids: CASTRGRGGAYNEQFF. The CDR3 DNA reads TGTGCCAGCACTAGGGGTCGAGGGGGCGCCTACAATGAGCAGTTCTTC.

This clonotype was counted a few times. J is TRBJ2-7 and V is TRBV6-2 or TRBV6-3; 9 positions agree with TRBD1. The CDR3 length is 16 residues. Unmatched junction bases numbered 15, after V lost 8 bases and J lost 4 bases. Germline CDR1 reads MNHEY; CDR2 reads SVGEGT. The CDR3: CASQGTTGTGRYEQYF. As DNA, the CDR3 is TGTGCCAGCCAGGGGACGACCGGGACAGGGAGATACGAGCAGTACTTC.

This clonotype was seen many times. CDR3 DNA: TGTGCCAGCGCAGACAGGGTCTATCGACCCCTCCACTTT. This encodes CASADRVYRPLHF. This sequence joins TRBV6-1 and TRBJ1-6; TRBD1 agrees at 7 bases. With V trimmed by 8 bases and J by 12 bases, 10 bases remained unmatched. Germline CDR1 is MNHNS and CDR2 is SASEGT. The CDR3 contains 13 residues.

V is TRBV7-2 and J is TRBJ2-7; no firm D call. Germline V gene data show CDR1 as SGHTA and CDR2 as FQGNSA. The CDR3 extends over 13 amino acids. V lost 5 bases and J 3 bases, leaving 11 bases between the germline ends. The CDR3 coding sequence is TGTGCCAGCAGCCTCGGCCAGGTCTACGAGCAGTACTTC. Translation: CASSLGQVYEQYF.

At least ten counts were recorded for this clonotype. The rearrangement links TRBV7-9 to TRBJ2-2, with D uncertain. CDR1 SEHNR and CDR2 FQNEAQ come from the germline V gene (reference sequence). The CDR3 runs 14 residues. V was clipped by 2 bases and J by 1 base, with 5 bases between them. CDR3 in DNA: TGTGCCAGCAGCTTATACGAGAACACCGGGGAGCTGTTTTTT. Protein sequence: CASSLYENTGELFF.

This clonotype came up a few times. The V call is TRBV24-1, the J call TRBJ2-5, with TRBD1 identical over 8 bases. Germline CDR1 is KGHDR and CDR2 is SFDVKD. The CDR3 totals 16 residues. The J segment lost 4 bases and the V segment lost 4 bases, leaving 10 bases of the junction unmatched. This CDR3 is CATSEPRQGTGETQYF. CDR3 nucleotides: TGTGCCACCAGTGAACCAAGACAGGGGACCGGAGAGACCCAGTACTTC.